The 29 T cell receptor beta chains below come from one sample, sequenced in a study of regulatory T cells in long-lasting Graves disease. TCR beta libraries were built with iRepertoire HTBI primers and Arm-PCR of CDR3 regions. Using its own MiXCR run on the multiplex PCR reads, TCRdb lists one record per CDR3 protein. The sample contains 250,000 to 300,000 distinct CDR3 sequences, under 20% of which appear only once. Time point here: newly diagnosed GD, antithyroid drugs for less than 3 months. Scientists built the TCR library using RNA that was extracted from PBMCs. The sample also formed part of further work on T cells in Graves' hyperthyroidism and ophthalmopathy.

Here the sequenced sample was peripheral blood mononuclear cells (PBMCs), taken at new diagnosis, from a patient treated with antithyroid drugs. These receptors originate from a woman aged 30 to 39 with Graves disease.

This sequence joins TRBV5-1 and TRBJ2-1; tentatively, D is TRBD1 (6 bases). Trimming removed 6 bases from V and 7 bases from J, with 8 bases in between. Germline V gene data show CDR1 as SGHRS and CDR2 as YFSETQ. This CDR3 is 11 amino acids long. DNA for the CDR3: TGCGCCAGCATGGGGACAAATGAGCAGTTCTTC. Amino acids: CASMGTNEQFF.

There are many counts of this clonotype. This chain joins TRBV7-6 and TRBJ2-1; D is unresolved. Germline CDR1 reads SGHVS; CDR2 reads FNYEAQ. Between the trimmed V and J ends, which lost 0 bases and 6 bases, there was a span of 9 bases. The CDR3 has 14 residues. For the CDR3, the DNA is TGTGCCAGCAGCTTAGCCAGGATAAGCAATGAGCAGTTCTTC. Translation: CASSLARISNEQFF.

This clonotype showed up just a few times. V usage is TRBV15 and J usage is TRBJ2-1, with D perhaps matching TRBD2 (6 bases). Trimming took off 9 bases at V and 0 bases at J, with 12 bases between the two ends. Germline assignment: CDR1 LNHNV and CDR2 YYDKDF (reference sequence). This CDR3 contains 14 residues. The CDR3 bases are TGTGCCACGGTGGCGGGGAGCTCCTACAATGAGCAGTTCTTC. Its translation is CATVAGSSYNEQFF.

In its sample, this clonotype was seen many times. The chain carries TRBV15 and TRBJ2-1; D unclear. The V gene lost 5 bases and the J gene lost 9 bases, with 14 bases spanning the gap. The CDR3 contains 13 residues. Germline V gene sequence: CDR1 LNHNV, CDR2 YYDKDF (reference sequence). CDR3 nucleotide sequence: TGTGCCACCAGCGGCTCTATTATTGGTGAGCAGTTCTTC. It translates to CATSGSIIGEQFF.

This chain connects TRBV4-2 to TRBJ1-1, with TRBD1 matching 10 bases. V shed 0 bases and J 10 bases; nucleotides not matched to a gene: 8. Germline CDR1 LGHNA, CDR2 YNFKEQ. The CDR3 runs to 15 residues. The CDR3 sequence is CASSQDSWTGGRAFF. The CDR3 DNA sequence: TGTGCCAGCAGCCAAGATTCGTGGACAGGGGGAAGAGCTTTCTTT.

This clonotype was picked up one time. The gene calls are TRBV12-3 or TRBV12-4 and TRBJ2-3; 12 bases agree with TRBD2. V lost 5 bases, J lost 6 bases, and 6 bases stayed unmatched. The CDR3 extends over 15 amino acids. The CDR3 DNA reads as TGTGCCAGCAGTCCCTCGACTAGCGGGGGTGATACGCAGTATTTT. Protein product: CASSPSTSGGDTQYF.

The sample holds many counts of this clonotype. DNA for the CDR3: TGTGCCAGCAGCGTAGACAGGGGATACCAAGAGACCCAGTACTTC. It is translated as CASSVDRGYQETQYF. The genes are TRBV9 and TRBJ2-5, with 7 positions matching TRBD1. Germline CDR1 reads SGDLS; CDR2 reads YYNGEE. The CDR3 consists of 15 residues. The V segment lost 0 bases and the J segment 0 bases; nucleotides outside the gene matches: 2.

This clonotype was detected many times. This sequence joins TRBV4-1 and TRBJ1-4, with 9 bases lining up with TRBD1. Trimming at V came to 4 bases and at J to 7 bases, leaving 4 bases not matched to a gene. Germline V gene data show CDR1 as MGHRA and CDR2 as YSYEKL. This CDR3 has 14 residues. CDR3 loop: CASSRTGGLEKLFF. In DNA, the CDR3 is TGCGCCAGCAGCCGCACAGGGGGCCTTGAAAAACTGTTTTTT.

The sample holds many counts of this clonotype. The chain combines TRBV6-1 with TRBJ1-2; possible D gene TRBD1, 6 bases. Trimming left V 4 bases short and J 8 bases short, with 17 bases between. The CDR3 length is 14 residues. Germline CDR1 MNHNS, CDR2 SASEGT. The CDR3 loop is CASSGRQALYGYTF. The CDR3, as DNA: TGTGCCAGCAGTGGCAGACAGGCCCTCTACGGCTACACCTTC.

This clonotype has only a few counts. V is TRBV5-8 and J is TRBJ2-7; D perhaps matches TRBD1 (5 bases). The CDR3 loop spans 15 amino acids. From germline, CDR1 is SGHTS and CDR2 YDEGEE. The germline V and J ends were trimmed by 3 bases and 2 bases, with 15 bases remaining between them. CDR3 loop: CASSSSGQGTYEQYF. DNA of the CDR3: TGTGCCAGCAGCTCAAGTGGCCAGGGAACCTACGAGCAGTACTTC. The full variable domain, with the rest looked up from reference TRBV5-8 and TRBJ2-7, is EAGVTQSPTHLIKTRGQQATLRCSPISGHTSVYWYQQALGLGLQFLLWYDEGEERNRGNFPPRFSGRQFPNYSSELNVNALELEDSALYLCASSSSGQGTYEQYFGPGTRLTVT.

The V and J genes are TRBV2 and TRBJ1-5; D is uncertain. The V end lost 2 bases, the J end lost 2 bases, and 10 bases lay between the germline ends. CDR1 SNHLY and CDR2 FYNNEI come from the germline V gene. The CDR3 is 15 amino acids. CDR3 sequence: CASSELGSGNQPQHF. CDR3 nucleotide sequence: TGTGCCAGCAGTGAATTAGGGTCGGGCAATCAGCCCCAGCATTTT.

This clonotype has a count of ten or more. This rearrangement joins TRBV20-1 to TRBJ1-6, with D perhaps matching TRBD1 (6 bases). CDR1 and CDR2 (germline): DFQATT, SNEGSKA (reference sequence). The germline V and J ends were trimmed by 0 bases and 1 base, with 7 bases remaining between them. The length of the CDR3 is 15 residues. Written as DNA, the CDR3 is TGCAGTGCTAGAGATCAGGGGTCCTATAATTCACCCCTCCACTTT. Its translation: CSARDQGSYNSPLHF.

At least ten counts were recorded for this clonotype. The chain couples TRBV7-6 to TRBJ2-1; no clear D. The ends were cut back, 5 bases at V and 8 bases at J, with 16 bases in the middle. The CDR3 has 14 residues. Germline loops: CDR1 SGHVS, CDR2 FNYEAQ. In DNA form, the CDR3 reads TGTGCCAGCAGCAAATCCTCGGGTTTCCATGAGCAGTTCTTC. Its translation: CASSKSSGFHEQFF.

This clonotype was counted ten times or more. The CDR3 protein is CSARDPREGEKLFF. The CDR3 DNA reads TGCAGTGCTAGAGATCCTAGAGAGGGTGAAAAACTGTTTTTT. This sequence joins TRBV20-1 and TRBJ1-4; D not certain. V was trimmed by 0 bases and J by 7 bases, leaving 12 bases between them. There are 14 residues in the CDR3. Germline V gene lookup returns CDR1 DFQATT and CDR2 SNEGSKA (reference sequence).

This chain connects TRBV7-9 to TRBJ2-3; TRBD2 agrees at 8 bases. The trim removed 10 bases at V and 3 bases at J, leaving 9 bases unmatched. Germline V gene data show CDR1 as SEHNR and CDR2 as FQNEAQ (reference sequence). The CDR3 is 14 residues long. CDR3 protein: CATKSGSRTDTQYF. The CDR3 DNA sequence: TGTGCCACAAAAAGCGGGAGTCGAACAGATACGCAGTATTTT.

This clonotype was observed at least ten times. The chain recombines TRBV9 with TRBJ1-3; D not certain. The CDR3 has 17 amino acids. Trimming shortened V by 4 bases and J by 0 bases, and 17 bases separated the two germline ends. Looked up from germline, CDR1 is SGDLS and CDR2 is YYNGEE. The CDR3 protein is CASSSTTDGNSGNTIYF. The CDR3 DNA reads as TGTGCCAGCAGCTCCACGACGGACGGGAACTCTGGAAACACCATATATTTT. Complete variable domain (other parts from reference TRBV9 and TRBJ1-3): DSGVTQTPKHLITATGQRVTLRCSPRSGDLSVYWYQQSLDQGLQFLIQYYNGEERAKGNILERFSAQQFPDLHSELNLSSLELGDSALYFCASSSTTDGNSGNTIYFGEGSWLTVV.

Many counts were recorded for this clonotype. The J gene is TRBJ2-5, the V gene TRBV3-1; D not resolved. Germline assignment: CDR1 LGHDT and CDR2 YNNKEL (reference sequence). The CDR3 sequence is 14 residues long. The V gene lost 4 bases and the J gene lost 5 bases, with 14 bases spanning the gap. The CDR3 loop reads CASSPQGYGETQYF. The DNA of the CDR3 is TGTGCCAGCAGCCCCCAAGGTTACGGGGAGACCCAGTACTTC.

This clonotype showed up just a few times. The chain is built from TRBV6-4 and TRBJ2-6; maybe TRBD2 (5 bases). The CDR3 totals 16 residues. The germline V and J ends were trimmed by 6 bases and 0 bases, with 12 bases remaining between them. Germline assignment: CDR1 MRHNA and CDR2 SNTAGT. The CDR3 loop is CASSQSSGSGANVLTF. The CDR3 region has the DNA TGTGCCAGCAGCCAATCGAGCGGCTCTGGGGCCAACGTCCTGACTTTC.

The gene calls are TRBV5-4 and TRBJ1-2; D remains ambiguous. The V end was cut by 5 bases, the J end by 4 bases, with 12 bases between. Germline CDR1 and CDR2: SGHNT and YYREEE (reference sequence). The CDR3 length is 13 residues. The CDR3 DNA sequence: TGTGCCAGCAGGCGAGTTGGGAGCTATGGCTACACCTTC. Residues: CASRRVGSYGYTF.

The V call is TRBV5-6, the J call TRBJ1-2, with TRBD1 as a possible D gene (6 bases). The CDR3 totals 14 residues. Germline V gene sequence: CDR1 SGHDT, CDR2 YYEEEE. Trimming left V 0 bases short and J 4 bases short, with 10 bases between. The CDR3 bases are TGTGCCAGCAGCTTGGGGGGGCCGGCCTATGGCTACACCTTC. Protein: CASSLGGPAYGYTF.

This clonotype was seen many times. The rearrangement uses TRBV3-1 and TRBJ1-2; D remains unclear. V was cut by 5 bases and J by 6 bases, with 13 bases left in between. Germline-derived CDR1 and CDR2 are LGHDT and YNNKEL (reference sequence). The length of the CDR3 is 13 residues. The CDR3 bases are TGTGCCAGCAGCTGGGGAGGGCGGAATGGCTACACCTTC. Encoded protein: CASSWGGRNGYTF.

At least ten counts were recorded for this clonotype. This chain connects TRBV18 to TRBJ1-3; tentative D call: TRBD1 (6 bases). The germline CDR1 and CDR2 sequences are KGHSH and LQKENI. This CDR3 is 15 amino acids long. Trimming left V 3 bases short and J 4 bases short, with 13 bases between. CDR3 in amino acids: CASSPTGLGGNTIYF. Here the CDR3 DNA reads TGTGCCAGCTCACCCACAGGGCTAGGAGGAAACACCATATATTTT.

This clonotype was counted ten times or more. V is TRBV28 and J is TRBJ2-7; 7 nucleotides line up with TRBD2. The germline gives CDR1 MDHEN, CDR2 SYDVKM. This CDR3 has 16 residues. After removal of 3 bases from V and 3 bases from J, the junction contained 11 bases not matched to a gene. CDR3 region: CASSFSLFGGSYEQYF. The CDR3 DNA follows: TGTGCCAGCAGTTTTTCCCTTTTTGGCGGGAGCTACGAGCAGTACTTC.

At least ten counts were recorded for this clonotype. V usage is TRBV5-1 and J usage is TRBJ2-2; no firm D call. Between the trimmed V and J ends, which lost 0 bases and 1 base, there was a span of 10 bases. The CDR3 extends over 16 amino acids. CDR1 is SGHRS and CDR2 is YFSETQ in the germline V gene. The chain's CDR3 is CASSLAGLGNTGELFF. The CDR3 DNA sequence: TGCGCCAGCAGCTTGGCCGGGCTCGGGAACACCGGGGAGCTGTTTTTT.

This clonotype appeared many times. The genes are TRBV9 and TRBJ2-5; D gene ambiguous. The CDR3 contains 15 residues. Per the germline V gene, CDR1 is SGDLS and CDR2 is YYNGEE. V gave up 1 base and J gave up 5 bases, with 15 bases separating them. The chain's CDR3 is CASSVPLSGDETQYF. DNA of the CDR3: TGTGCCAGCAGCGTACCCCTCTCGGGCGACGAGACCCAGTACTTC.

The CDR3 spells CASSPHLAPGGDTQYF. In DNA form, the CDR3 reads TGTGCCAGCAGCCCTCATCTAGCGCCGGGGGGAGATACGCAGTATTTT. V and J are TRBV28 and TRBJ2-3; 7 positions match TRBD2. The CDR3 has 16 amino acids. V was pared by 6 bases and J by 5 bases, with 14 bases of the junction left unmatched. Germline CDR1 is MDHEN and CDR2 is SYDVKM. Full variable domain (remainder filled in from reference TRBV28 and TRBJ2-3): DVKVTQSSRYLVKRTGEKVFLECVQDMDHENMFWYRQDPGLGLRLIYFSYDVKMKEKGDIPEGYSVSREKKERFSLILESASTNQTSMYLCASSPHLAPGGDTQYFGPGTRLTVL.

The V and J genes are TRBV19 and TRBJ1-5; 11 bases align to TRBD1. Germline trimming cut 0 bases from V and 1 base from J; bases unmatched to any gene: 2. Germline-derived CDR1 and CDR2 are LNHDA and SQIVND (reference sequence). The CDR3 extends over 17 amino acids. The CDR3 bases are TGTGCCAGTAGTATAGATAGGACAGGGGGCAGCAATCAGCCCCAGCATTTT. Translating it yields CASSIDRTGGSNQPQHF.

This clonotype showed up many times. The gene calls are TRBV7-2 and TRBJ2-5; D is ambiguous. The CDR3 loop spans 13 amino acids. Germline CDR1 SGHTA, CDR2 FQGNSA. The V end was cut by 5 bases, the J end by 2 bases, with 9 bases between. The CDR3 bases are TGTGCCAGCAGCCTACGGATTCAAGAGACCCAGTACTTC. This encodes CASSLRIQETQYF. Variable domain in full (rest from reference TRBV7-2 and TRBJ2-5): GAGVSQSPSNKVTEKGKDVELRCDPISGHTALYWYRQSLGQGLEFLIYFQGNSAPDKSGLPSDRFSAERTGGSVSTLTIQRTQQEDSAVYLCASSLRIQETQYFGPGTRLLVL.

The table lists this clonotype with many counts. The CDR3 sequence: CSVSQDSSETQYF. The CDR3 region has the DNA TGCAGCGTTTCCCAGGACAGTTCGGAGACCCAGTACTTC. The chain employs TRBV29-1 and TRBJ2-5, with D tentatively TRBD1 (6 bases). The V gene's germline CDR1 is SQVTM and CDR2 ANQGSEA. V was trimmed by 5 bases and J by 5 bases, leaving 15 bases between them. The CDR3 has 13 amino acids.